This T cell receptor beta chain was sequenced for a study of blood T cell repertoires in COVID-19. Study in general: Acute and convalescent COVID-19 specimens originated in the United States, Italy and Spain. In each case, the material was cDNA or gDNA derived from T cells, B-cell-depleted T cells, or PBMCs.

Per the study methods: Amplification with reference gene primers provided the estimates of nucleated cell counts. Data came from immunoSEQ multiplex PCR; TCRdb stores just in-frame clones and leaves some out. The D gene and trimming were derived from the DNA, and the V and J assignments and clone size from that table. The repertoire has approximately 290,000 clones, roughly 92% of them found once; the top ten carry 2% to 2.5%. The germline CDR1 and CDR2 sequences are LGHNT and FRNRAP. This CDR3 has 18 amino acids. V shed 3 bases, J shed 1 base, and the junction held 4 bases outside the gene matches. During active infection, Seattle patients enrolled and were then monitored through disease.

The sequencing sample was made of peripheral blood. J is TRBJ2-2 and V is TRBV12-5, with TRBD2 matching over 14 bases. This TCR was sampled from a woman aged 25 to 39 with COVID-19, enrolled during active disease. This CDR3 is CASGFSGLAGGNTGELFF. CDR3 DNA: TGTGCTAGTGGTTTCTCCGGACTAGCGGGAGGGAACACCGGGGAGCTGTTTTTT.